This passage covers 28 T cell receptor beta chains from one sample sequenced in a study of blood T cell repertoires in COVID-19. TCRdb's copy holds only in-frame clones and misses some; the assay was immunoSEQ multiplex PCR. The top ten clones hold under 15% of a sample with about 65,000 clones, more than 80% of them seen once. The specimen sequenced was peripheral blood. Receptor source: a man aged 80 or over with acute or convalescent COVID-19.

The rearrangement links TRBV7-9 to TRBJ1-1; 7 bases agree with TRBD1. CDR1 and CDR2 from the germline V gene are SEHNR and FQNEAQ (reference sequence). There are 15 residues in the CDR3. V lost 1 base and J lost 4; bases outside the gene matches: 6. CDR3 amino acids: CASSLERGRTTEAFF. The CDR3 DNA reads as TGTGCCAGCAGCTTAGAAAGGGGGCGGACCACTGAAGCTTTCTTT.

This chain links TRBV5-5 with TRBJ2-7; 8 bases fit TRBD2. This CDR3 has 13 amino acids. CDR1 and CDR2 from the germline V gene are SGHKS and YYEKEE (reference sequence). J was trimmed by 7 bases and V by 5 bases; bases with no gene match: 8. CDR3 DNA sequence: TGTGCCAGCAGAGCGGGGGCCCGGGATGAGCAGTACTTC. Protein sequence: CASRAGARDEQYF. Using reference TRBV5-5 and TRBJ2-7 for the parts outside the CDR3, the full variable domain is DAGVTQSPTHLIKTRGQQVTLRCSPISGHKSVSWYQQVLGQGPQFIFQYYEKEERGRGNFPDRFSARQFPNYSSELNVNALLLGDSALYLCASRAGARDEQYFGPGTRLTVT.

The chain joins TRBV4-2 to TRBJ1-4, with D possibly being TRBD1 (5 bases). The CDR3 covers 19 residues. Trimming removed 0 bases at V and 5 bases at J, with 22 bases between. Germline loops: CDR1 LGHNA, CDR2 YNFKEQ. The CDR3 sequence: CASSQERGGVLSINEKLFF. The DNA for the CDR3 is TGTGCCAGCAGCCAAGAAAGGGGAGGGGTCCTGTCAATAAATGAAAAACTGTTTTTT.

The chain links TRBV7-9 to TRBJ1-5; 7 bases align to TRBD1. CDR1 and CDR2 from the germline V gene are SEHNR and FQNEAQ (reference sequence). With V trimmed by 5 bases and J by 7 bases, 8 bases remained unmatched. The CDR3 covers 14 residues. CDR3 protein: CASSAGTVGQPQHF. The CDR3 coding sequence is TGTGCCAGCAGCGCCGGGACAGTCGGGCAGCCCCAGCATTTT.

The chain joins TRBV5-4 to TRBJ2-5; 11 bases fit TRBD2. The V gene's germline CDR1 is SGHNT and CDR2 YYREEE (reference sequence). Germline trimming cut 3 bases from V and 2 bases from J; bases unmatched to any gene: 9. The CDR3 length is 17 residues. CDR3 residues: CASSSPAGTSGQETQYF. The CDR3 DNA follows: TGTGCCAGCAGCTCCCCAGCCGGGACTAGCGGTCAAGAGACCCAGTACTTC.

This clone was picked up a small number of times. The genes are TRBV5-1 and TRBJ2-5; 11 positions match TRBD2. Trimming removed 4 bases from V and 3 bases from J; junction bases left unmatched: 5. The germline V gene encodes CDR1 SGHRS and CDR2 YFSETQ. This CDR3 has 15 amino acids. CDR3 nucleotide sequence: TGCGCCAGCAGCGGAAATAGCGGGGGGGAAGAGACCCAGTACTTC. The encoded protein is CASSGNSGGEETQYF.

The V gene is TRBV3-1 (or the pseudogene TRBV3-2), the J gene TRBJ2-3; tentatively, D is TRBD1 (6 bases). The V and J ends lost 3 bases and 2 bases respectively, with 18 bases between them. The CDR3 is 17 residues long. Germline V gene sequence: CDR1 LGHDT, CDR2 YNNKEL (reference sequence). The CDR3 loop is CASSQEPRDTATDTQYF. The CDR3 DNA is TGTGCCAGCAGCCAGGAGCCCCGGGACACCGCCACAGATACGCAGTATTTT.

This chain links TRBV5-1 with TRBJ2-4; 10 nucleotides line up with TRBD1. The germline V gene encodes CDR1 SGHRS and CDR2 YFSETQ. The CDR3 is 17 amino acids. With V trimmed by 4 bases and J by 1 base, 8 bases remained unmatched. The CDR3 DNA reads as TGCGCCAGCAGCGCCGGGACAGGGGTTGGGGCCAAAAACATTCAGTACTTC. It encodes CASSAGTGVGAKNIQYF.

This chain connects TRBV4-1 to TRBJ1-2; tentative D call: TRBD1 (5 bases). There are 18 residues in the CDR3. Germline V gene data show CDR1 as MGHRA and CDR2 as YSYEKL. The V end was cut by 0 bases, the J end by 2 bases, with 19 bases between. DNA of the CDR3: TGCGCCAGCAGCCAAGATTCAGGGATTGGGGCTTACAACTATGGCTACACCTTC. It encodes CASSQDSGIGAYNYGYTF.

The CDR3 region is CASSRDRRTTDTQYF. As DNA, the CDR3 is TGTGCCAGCAGTCGGGACAGGAGGACCACAGATACGCAGTATTTT. V is TRBV2 and J is TRBJ2-3; 8 bases agree with TRBD1. Germline V gives CDR1 SNHLY, CDR2 FYNNEI. The CDR3 spans 15 residues. Trimming took 5 bases from V and 2 from J; bases not matched to a gene: 6. The whole variable domain, filled in from reference TRBV2 and TRBJ2-3, reads EPEVTQTPSHQVTQMGQEVILRCVPISNHLYFYWYRQILGQKVEFLVSFYNNEISEKSEIFDDQFSVERPDGSNFTLKIRSTKLEDSAMYFCASSRDRRTTDTQYFGPGTRLTVL.

The V call is TRBV10-2, the J call TRBJ2-5, with D possibly being TRBD1 (6 bases). The germline CDR1 and CDR2 sequences are WSHSY and SAAADI. The CDR3 is 13 residues long. Between the trimmed V and J ends, which lost 3 bases and 5 bases, there was a span of 10 bases. CDR3 nucleotides: TGCGCCAGCAGTGATTCTGGGGGCGAGACCCAGTACTTC. This codes for CASSDSGGETQYF.

This clone was counted many times. The V gene is TRBV19, the J gene TRBJ1-2, with 7 positions matching TRBD1. With 5 bases clipped from V and 4 bases from J, the junction kept 10 bases outside the gene matches. The germline gives CDR1 LNHDA, CDR2 SQIVND (reference sequence). There are 15 residues in the CDR3. DNA of the CDR3: TGTGCCAGTAGTCCCGGACAGGTGGGGTCCTATGGCTACACCTTC. It translates to CASSPGQVGSYGYTF. The whole variable domain, filled in from reference TRBV19 and TRBJ1-2, reads DGGITQSPKYLFRKEGQNVTLSCEQNLNHDAMYWYRQDPGQGLRLIYYSQIVNDFQKGDIAEGYSVSREKKESFPLTVTSAQKNPTAFYLCASSPGQVGSYGYTFGSGTRLTVV.

V is TRBV20-1 and J is TRBJ1-5; D not certain. From germline, CDR1 is DFQATT and CDR2 SNEGSKA (reference sequence). This CDR3 region has 15 residues. Trimming stripped 3 bases from V and 0 bases from J, with 12 bases between. CDR3 nucleotide sequence: TGCAGTGCTAGTGTTGGCTCGAATAGCAATCAGCCCCAGCATTTT. Amino acid sequence: CSASVGSNSNQPQHF.

V usage is TRBV3-1 (or the pseudogene TRBV3-2) and J usage is TRBJ1-2; D call uncertain. CDR3 length: 11 amino acids. Germline V lookup: CDR1 LGHDT, CDR2 YNNKEL (reference sequence). The V gene lost 1 base and the J gene lost 8 bases, with 5 bases spanning the gap. This CDR3 is CASSQGEGYTF. The CDR3 coding sequence is TGTGCCAGCAGCCAAGGAGAAGGCTACACCTTC.

This clone was observed a handful of times. This chain joins TRBV27 and TRBJ1-2, with D possibly matching TRBD1 (6 bases). This CDR3 spans 12 amino acids. The germline gives CDR1 MNHEY, CDR2 SMNVEV (reference sequence). V lost 5 bases and J lost 9, with 13 bases in between. CDR3 in amino acids: CASSPTGLSYTF. The CDR3 DNA sequence: TGTGCCAGCAGTCCCACAGGGTTAAGCTACACCTTC.

This chain joins TRBV7-9 and TRBJ2-3, with 7 nucleotides matching TRBD2. Germline V gives CDR1 SEHNR, CDR2 FQNEAQ (reference sequence). The J segment lost 2 bases and the V segment lost 5 bases, leaving 4 bases of the junction unmatched. The CDR3 length is 14 residues. CDR3 sequence (DNA): TGTGCCAGCAGCCAAGCGGGGTACACAGATACGCAGTATTTT. Protein product: CASSQAGYTDTQYF.

V is TRBV7-8 and J is TRBJ2-7, with 10 bases fitting TRBD2. The CDR3 is made up of 18 amino acids. V shed 2 bases, J shed 4 bases, and the junction held 14 bases outside the gene matches. Germline CDR1 SGHVS, CDR2 FQNEAQ. CDR3 coding DNA: TGTGCCAGCAGCTTACCCCCCTTTACTAGCGGGGCAAATTACGAGCAGTACTTC. Translation: CASSLPPFTSGANYEQYF.

This chain's CDR3 is CASSRGQGSSGNTIYF. The CDR3 region has the DNA TGTGCCAGCAGCCGAGGACAGGGAAGCTCTGGAAACACCATATATTTT. The rearrangement joins TRBV5-5 to TRBJ1-3; 8 positions match TRBD1. V was clipped by 4 bases and J by 0 bases; unmatched bases: 6. Germline V gives CDR1 SGHKS, CDR2 YYEKEE (reference sequence). The CDR3 loop spans 16 amino acids.

V is TRBV2 and J is TRBJ1-4; perhaps TRBD1 as D (5 bases). The CDR3 has 14 residues. Trimming took 3 bases from V and 8 from J, leaving 13 bases between them. Per the germline V gene, CDR1 is SNHLY and CDR2 is FYNNEI. The CDR3: CASSEKGFGEKLFF. The DNA for the CDR3 is TGTGCCAGCAGTGAGAAGGGGTTTGGGGAAAAACTGTTTTTT.

V and J are TRBV7-6 and TRBJ2-7; no clear D gene. The CDR3 consists of 15 residues. The ends were cut back, 5 bases at V and 3 bases at J, with 17 bases in the middle. From germline, CDR1 is SGHVS and CDR2 FNYEAQ. The CDR3 DNA sequence: TGTGCCAGCAGCATTGTTACGAGCCCCAACTACGAGCAGTACTTC. Translated: CASSIVTSPNYEQYF.

The CDR3, as DNA: TGTGCCAGCAAGAAAACGGGGGTTAGCAATCAGCCCCAGCATTTT. It encodes CASKKTGVSNQPQHF. This chain uses TRBV2 with TRBJ1-5, with TRBD1 as a possible D gene (5 bases). Trimming pared 7 bases from V and 0 bases from J, leaving 13 bases between. The CDR3 loop spans 15 amino acids. CDR1 is SNHLY and CDR2 is FYNNEI in the germline V gene.

The chain employs TRBV6-5 and TRBJ2-7; the D gene is possibly TRBD2 (5 bases). Trimming removed 7 bases from V and 2 bases from J, with 15 bases in between. The CDR3 covers 14 residues. CDR1 is MNHEY, CDR2 SVGAGI, per germline. This CDR3 reads CASNSVGRTYEQYF. The CDR3 DNA reads TGTGCCAGCAATTCCGTTGGGAGAACCTACGAGCAGTACTTC.

The J gene is TRBJ1-1, the V gene TRBV6-1; D call uncertain. Germline CDR1 is MNHNS and CDR2 is SASEGT. V lost 7 bases, J lost 0 bases, and 18 bases lay in between. There are 16 residues in the CDR3. In DNA form, the CDR3 reads TGTGCCAGCAATGAGAACCCCAACCAGTTGAACACTGAAGCTTTCTTT. Its protein product is CASNENPNQLNTEAFF.

The gene calls are TRBV5-8 and TRBJ1-5, with D possibly being TRBD1 (6 bases). From germline, CDR1 is SGHTS and CDR2 YDEGEE. This CDR3 is built from 15 residues. The V end was cut by 1 base, the J end by 1 base, with 9 bases between. CDR3 DNA sequence: TGTGCCAGCAGCTTGCAGGGGTTCAGCAATCAGCCCCAGCATTTT. Protein product: CASSLQGFSNQPQHF.

The V gene is TRBV11-2, the J gene TRBJ2-7; 8 nucleotides align to TRBD1. V shed 5 bases, J shed 2 bases, and the junction held 5 bases outside the gene matches. Per the germline V gene, CDR1 is SGHAT and CDR2 is FQNNGV. This CDR3 is built from 14 residues. CDR3 nucleotide sequence: TGTGCCAGCAGCAGGGACAGGACAACCTACGAGCAGTACTTC. It specifies CASSRDRTTYEQYF.

The J gene is TRBJ1-1, the V gene TRBV18, with 7 nucleotides matching TRBD1. The CDR3 totals 14 residues. CDR1 is KGHSH, CDR2 LQKENI, per germline. The J segment lost 4 bases and the V segment lost 4 bases, leaving 6 bases of the junction unmatched. The CDR3 reads CASSRQGGRTEAFF. CDR3 DNA sequence: TGTGCCAGCTCACGACAGGGAGGACGCACTGAAGCTTTCTTT. Based on the CDR3 plus reference TRBV18 and TRBJ1-1, the full variable domain is NAGVMQNPRHLVRRRGQEARLRCSPMKGHSHVYWYRQLPEEGLKFMVYLQKENIIDESGMPKERFSAEFPKEGPSILRIQQVVRGDSAAYFCASSRQGGRTEAFFGQGTRLTVV.

The chain is built from TRBV4-2 and TRBJ2-1; TRBD2 is a possible D gene (5 bases). The germline V gene encodes CDR1 LGHNA and CDR2 YNFKEQ. The CDR3 contains 17 residues. The germline V and J ends were trimmed by 0 bases and 3 bases, with 15 bases remaining between them. The CDR3 region is CASSQEPDHGDYNEQFF. The CDR3 region has the DNA TGTGCCAGCAGCCAAGAACCGGATCACGGGGACTACAATGAGCAGTTCTTC.

This clone has just a few counts. The chain recombines TRBV3-1 (or the pseudogene TRBV3-2) with TRBJ2-7; TRBD1 matches 7 bases. CDR1 and CDR2 (germline): LGHDT, YNNKEL (reference sequence). V was clipped by 4 bases and J by 2 bases; unmatched bases: 11. This CDR3 has 16 residues. As DNA, the CDR3 is TGTGCCAGCAGCCGTGGGACAGCTTTACCCCCCTACGAGCAGTACTTC. This codes for CASSRGTALPPYEQYF.